The 22 T cell receptor beta chains listed next were all sequenced from one sample in a study of human T cells and chemical hapten exposure. Each CDR3 protein is one row after TCRdb ran MiXCR on the RACE reads. The data contain fewer than 95,000 distinct CDR3 sequences, approximately 10% of them singletons. Time point here: patch test 2, 6 weeks after DPC sensitization. Stated treatment: therapeutic diphenylcyclopropenone sensitization with weekly scalp DPC. This sample comprised whole blood, obtained in connection with sensitization to the hapten diphenylcyclopropenone (DPC). The receptors stem from a man aged 35 to 55 with alopecia areata. Some clones in this sample may be carry-over from other donors' samples.

The V and J genes are TRBV9 and TRBJ2-5, with 7 bases identical to TRBD2. The V and J ends lost 2 bases and 3 bases, in that order; junction bases with no gene match: 7. The CDR3 is 15 residues long. Germline CDR1 reads SGDLS; CDR2 reads YYNGEE. As DNA, the CDR3 is TGTGCCAGCAGCGTTCTAGCGGAGGGAGAAGAGACCCAGTACTTC. This codes for CASSVLAEGEETQYF. Supplemented by reference TRBV9 and TRBJ2-5, the full variable domain reads DSGVTQTPKHLITATGQRVTLRCSPRSGDLSVYWYQQSLDQGLQFLIQYYNGEERAKGNILERFSAQQFPDLHSELNLSSLELGDSALYFCASSVLAEGEETQYFGPGTRLLVL.

The genes are TRBV6-2 or TRBV6-3 and TRBJ1-1; D possibly corresponds to TRBD1 (5 bases). Germline V CDR1 and CDR2: MNHEY, SVGEGT. Trimming shortened V by 6 bases and J by 1 base, and 15 bases separated the two germline ends. The CDR3 covers 15 residues. The CDR3 coding sequence is TGTGCCAGCAGCCCGGGTGGGGCAGGGAACACTGAAGCTTTCTTT. Its protein is CASSPGGAGNTEAFF.

This clonotype was found once. The rearrangement links TRBV4-2 to TRBJ2-1, with TRBD2 identical over 10 bases. In germline, CDR1 is LGHNA, CDR2 YNFKEQ. V was clipped by 0 bases and J by 10 bases; unmatched bases: 12. The CDR3 contains 17 residues. This CDR3 is CASSQDLSGRASGEQFF. In DNA form, the CDR3 reads TGTGCCAGCAGCCAAGATCTGAGCGGGAGGGCCTCGGGGGAGCAGTTCTTC.

A few counts support this clonotype. The chain joins TRBV20-1 to TRBJ2-2; 8 bases fit TRBD2. This CDR3 has 16 amino acids. Trimming took 4 bases from V and 2 from J; bases not matched to a gene: 9. Germline V gives CDR1 DFQATT, CDR2 SNEGSKA (reference sequence). The CDR3 sequence: CSANPGGRLNTGELFF. The CDR3 nucleotides are TGCAGTGCTAACCCGGGCGGGAGGCTTAACACCGGGGAGCTGTTTTTT.

There are many counts of this clonotype. The chain employs TRBV20-1 and TRBJ2-7; D is ambiguous. V was pared by 6 bases and J by 0 bases, with 9 bases between. This CDR3 has 12 residues. Germline lookup yields CDR1 DFQATT and CDR2 SNEGSKA (reference sequence). The CDR3 here is CSATALSYEQYF. The CDR3 nucleotides read TGCAGTGCCACGGCCCTCTCCTACGAGCAGTACTTC.

This clonotype was seen ten or more times. In DNA form, the CDR3 reads TGTGCCAGCAGTTTATCGACAGGGTACACCGGGGAGCTGTTTTTT. This gives the protein CASSLSTGYTGELFF. The rearrangement links TRBV28 to TRBJ2-2; 7 nucleotides agree with TRBD1. CDR1 and CDR2 from the germline V gene are MDHEN and SYDVKM. This CDR3 is built from 15 residues. The V and J ends lost 1 base and 3 bases, in that order; junction bases with no gene match: 2.

V usage is TRBV29-1 and J usage is TRBJ1-1, with D possibly being TRBD1 (5 bases). V was pared by 5 bases and J by 0 bases, with 16 bases between. The CDR3 is 15 amino acids. Germline loops: CDR1 SQVTM, CDR2 ANQGSEA. CDR3 sequence: CSVRGVRALNTEAFF. CDR3 nucleotide sequence: TGCAGCGTTAGGGGTGTTAGGGCCCTGAACACTGAAGCTTTCTTT.

The table lists this clonotype with a few counts. This chain connects TRBV18 to TRBJ1-3; D call uncertain. The CDR3 extends over 17 amino acids. Germline V CDR1 and CDR2: KGHSH, LQKENI. The germline V and J ends were trimmed by 3 bases and 3 bases, with 18 bases remaining between them. This chain's CDR3 is CASSPYTPGNGGNTIYF. CDR3 DNA sequence: TGTGCCAGCTCACCTTACACCCCTGGGAATGGTGGAAACACCATATATTTT.

V usage is TRBV29-1 and J usage is TRBJ2-7; D perhaps matches TRBD1 (5 bases). CDR3 length: 11 residues. V lost 7 bases, J lost 0 bases, and 7 bases lay in between. Germline CDR1 and CDR2: SQVTM and ANQGSEA. The CDR3 loop is CSGGSSYEQYF. CDR3 DNA: TGCAGCGGGGGCAGCTCCTACGAGCAGTACTTC.

This chain connects TRBV20-1 to TRBJ2-1; 15 nucleotides align to TRBD2. The V gene end was trimmed by 4 bases and the J gene end by 6 bases; junction bases not matched to a gene: 19. The CDR3 is 20 amino acids. Germline CDR1 reads DFQATT; CDR2 reads SNEGSKA (reference sequence). The CDR3, as DNA: TGCAGTGCTACCATGCTTATGGGACTAGCGGGAGGCCCCCCCCTCAATGAGCAGTTCTTC. Translating it yields CSATMLMGLAGGPPLNEQFF.

This clonotype is termed medium-sized. The chain links TRBV30 to TRBJ2-1; D gene uncertain. V was trimmed by 2 bases and J by 2 bases, leaving 7 bases between them. CDR1 GTSNPN and CDR2 SVGIG come from the germline V gene (reference sequence). The CDR3 is 13 residues long. For the CDR3, the DNA is TGTGCCTGGAGTCCCGGGCCCTACAATGAGCAGTTCTTC. Encoded protein: CAWSPGPYNEQFF. Complete variable domain (other parts from reference TRBV30 and TRBJ2-1): SQTIHQWPATLVQPVGSPLSLECTVEGTSNPNLYWYRQAAGRGLQLLFYSVGIGQISSEVPQNLSASRPQDRQFILSSKKLLLSDSGFYLCAWSPGPYNEQFFGPGTRLTVL.

The J gene is TRBJ1-2, the V gene TRBV29-1, with D possibly matching TRBD1 (6 bases). Germline V gene lookup returns CDR1 SQVTM and CDR2 ANQGSEA. V shed 7 bases and J shed 4 bases, with 10 bases lying between them. The CDR3 is 11 residues long. The CDR3 sequence: CSAGELYGYTF. The CDR3 DNA follows: TGCAGCGCAGGGGAACTCTATGGCTACACCTTC.

This clonotype was seen more than once but under ten times. This rearrangement joins TRBV9 to TRBJ2-5, with D tentatively TRBD1 (5 bases). Germline V CDR1 and CDR2: SGDLS, YYNGEE. V gave up 1 base and J gave up 5 bases, with 12 bases separating them. This CDR3 comprises 14 residues. DNA for the CDR3: TGTGCCAGCAGCGTACAGGGTCAGGTTGAGACCCAGTACTTC. This translates into CASSVQGQVETQYF.

This chain links TRBV9 with TRBJ1-2, with D tentatively TRBD1 (5 bases). V shed 2 bases and J shed 0 bases, with 14 bases lying between them. There are 16 residues in the CDR3. The germline V gene has CDR1 SGDLS and CDR2 YYNGEE. CDR3 nucleotide sequence: TGTGCCAGCAGCGTCCCCGACAGTACAGCTAACTATGGCTACACCTTC. Encoded protein: CASSVPDSTANYGYTF.

The V and J genes are TRBV7-2 and TRBJ2-5, with D perhaps TRBD2 (6 bases). V lost 5 bases, J lost 0 bases, and 13 bases lay in between. The CDR3 consists of 15 residues. The germline CDR1 and CDR2 sequences are SGHTA and FQGNSA. CDR3 nucleotides: TGTGCCAGCAGCCCCCGCGGGGTGTACCAAGAGACCCAGTACTTC. It is translated as CASSPRGVYQETQYF.

The sample holds a few counts of this clonotype. The chain employs TRBV21-1 and TRBJ2-5. TRBV21-1 is a recognized pseudogene. The CDR3 length is 14 residues. Here the CDR3 DNA reads TGTGCCAGCAGCCCACCAGGAAGTATGGAGACCCAGTACTTC. Residues: CASSPPGSMETQYF.

The chain links TRBV29-1 to TRBJ1-1; D call uncertain. Trimming left V 8 bases short and J 6 bases short, with 16 bases between. This CDR3 has 12 amino acids. Germline V gene lookup returns CDR1 SQVTM and CDR2 ANQGSEA. The chain's CDR3 is CSWRANGPEAFF. The CDR3 bases are TGCAGCTGGCGCGCCAATGGTCCTGAAGCTTTCTTT.

This clonotype showed up many times. This chain uses TRBV2 with TRBJ1-5; D unclear. The CDR3 runs to 16 residues. V lost 4 bases to trimming and J lost 3 bases, with 16 bases between them. Germline loops: CDR1 SNHLY, CDR2 FYNNEI. The CDR3 reads CASSVRRQATNQPQHF. The CDR3 region has the DNA TGTGCCAGCAGTGTAAGGCGGCAGGCGACCAATCAGCCCCAGCATTTT.

The V gene is TRBV9, the J gene TRBJ2-5, with D tentatively TRBD1 (6 bases). The CDR3 has 16 residues. Deletions cut 4 bases from V and 1 base from J, with 17 bases between. From germline, CDR1 is SGDLS and CDR2 YYNGEE. CDR3 in amino acids: CASSTGTGSPQETQYF. The CDR3, as DNA: TGTGCCAGCAGCACTGGAACAGGGTCCCCCCAAGAGACCCAGTACTTC.

This clonotype occurred a few times. The chain couples TRBV29-1 to TRBJ2-5; weak D call: TRBD1 (5 bases). The V and J ends lost 7 bases and 5 bases respectively, with 14 bases between them. Germline lookup yields CDR1 SQVTM and CDR2 ANQGSEA. This CDR3 spans 12 amino acids. The CDR3 loop is CSALAGWETQYF. In DNA, the CDR3 is TGCAGCGCCTTGGCAGGGTGGGAGACCCAGTACTTC.

This chain uses TRBV6-5 with TRBJ2-6, with D perhaps TRBD1 (5 bases). In germline, CDR1 is MNHEY, CDR2 SVGAGI. This CDR3 region has 12 residues. The V and J ends lost 6 bases and 10 bases respectively, with 10 bases between them. In DNA, the CDR3 is TGTGCCAGCAGGGATCACAGGAACGTCCTGACTTTC. Translation: CASRDHRNVLTF.

The chain is built from TRBV19 and TRBJ2-2; the match to TRBD1 covers 8 bases. Germline V lookup: CDR1 LNHDA, CDR2 SQIVND (reference sequence). J lost 5 bases, V lost 5 bases, and 4 bases had no gene match. This CDR3 has 14 amino acids. CDR3 in amino acids: CASSDQGATGELFF. The CDR3 region has the DNA TGTGCCAGTAGTGACCAGGGGGCGACCGGGGAGCTGTTTTTT.